Listed here are 7 T cell receptor beta chains from one sample, sequenced in a study of CD8+ T cells in alopecia areata. Sample treatment: oral pan-JAK inhibitor, 5-10 mg twice daily. After isolation, RNA underwent reverse transcription to generate cDNA as the sequencing template. Clones were sequenced by immunoSEQ multiplex PCR, and TCRdb holds only the in-frame ones, with some missing. This table has around 190,000 clones, around 56% appearing once. The sequencing here drew on CD4+ T cells sorted from blood, taken at week 4, from a patient treated with tofacitinib. All receptors come from a human donor with alopecia areata.

The V and J genes are TRBV5-4 and TRBJ2-4, with D possibly being TRBD2 (5 bases). V was cut by 4 bases and J by 6 bases, with 11 bases left in between. Looked up from germline, CDR1 is SGHNT and CDR2 is YYREEE (reference sequence). The CDR3 is made up of 13 amino acids. This chain's CDR3 is CASSTREGNIQYF. The CDR3 DNA follows: TGTGCCAGCAGCACCCGGGAAGGAAACATTCAGTACTTC.

The chain is built from TRBV19 and TRBJ1-5; a possible D gene is TRBD1 (6 bases). V was clipped by 7 bases and J by 6 bases, with 19 bases between them. CDR1 is LNHDA and CDR2 is SQIVND in the germline V gene (reference sequence). CDR3 size: 15 residues. The CDR3 DNA follows: TGTGCCAGTAATGATCGGGGGGCCGGAGGTCAGCCCCAGCATTTT. Amino acids: CASNDRGAGGQPQHF.

This clone has more than one count but fewer than ten. The sample contains more than one DNA sequence encoding this CDR3. The chain joins TRBV29-1 to TRBJ2-7; D perhaps matches TRBD1 (5 bases). There are 11 residues in the CDR3. Germline V gene data show CDR1 as SQVTM and CDR2 as ANQGSEA. V gave up 4 bases and J gave up 3 bases, with 7 bases separating them. The CDR3 spells CSVGDSYEQYF. For the CDR3, the DNA is TGCAGCGTTGGTGACAGCTACGAGCAGTACTTC.

J is TRBJ2-7 and V is TRBV7-2; a possible D gene is TRBD1 (6 bases). Deletions cut 4 bases from V and 1 base from J, with 11 bases between. The CDR3 totals 14 residues. Germline CDR1 SGHTA, CDR2 FQGNSA. The CDR3 reads CASSSQGKSYEQYF. As DNA, the CDR3 is TGTGCCAGCAGCTCACAGGGAAAATCCTACGAGCAGTACTTC.

The chain is built from TRBV7-2 and TRBJ2-7; D may be TRBD1 or TRBD2 (5 bases each). CDR1 SGHTA and CDR2 FQGNSA come from the germline V gene. This CDR3 comprises 15 residues. The V end was cut by 6 bases, the J end by 1 base, with 16 bases between. CDR3 region: CASRSGTEFSYEQYF. CDR3 sequence (DNA): TGTGCCAGCAGGTCCGGGACGGAGTTTTCCTACGAGCAGTACTTC.

The chain couples TRBV29-1 to TRBJ2-1, with 9 positions matching TRBD1. The CDR3 totals 12 residues. The junction had 8 bases not matched to a gene; V was cut back by 7 bases and J by 10 bases. CDR1 SQVTM and CDR2 ANQGSEA come from the germline V gene. The CDR3 nucleotides are TGCAGCGCTAGGACAGGGGCGAAGGAGCAGTTCTTC. Translating it yields CSARTGAKEQFF.

The gene calls are TRBV6-9 and TRBJ2-7; 10 nucleotides agree with TRBD2. The CDR3 runs to 13 residues. Germline V lookup: CDR1 MNHGY, CDR2 SVAAGI. After removal of 11 bases from V and 7 bases from J, the junction contained 11 bases not matched to a gene. The chain's CDR3 is CAGRLAGTCEQYF. The CDR3 coding sequence is TGTGCCGGAAGACTAGCGGGTACGTGTGAGCAGTACTTC.